This T cell receptor beta chain was observed in a study of T-cell reconstitution after alpha-beta-depleted transplantation in children. There are 16 residues in the CDR3. V was shortened by 2 bases and J by 4 bases, with 17 bases between the two germline ends. The V gene's germline CDR1 is ENHRY and CDR2 SYGVKD. This clonotype was recorded at least ten times. Preparation of the TCRbeta library involved a method that used unique molecular identifiers. Via MiXCR, TCRdb re-called the PCR reads, giving one row per CDR3 protein. The sample holds about 230,000 distinct CDR3 sequences, around 12% seen once. The TCR originated in a human donor who donated a stem cell graft to a child with acute lymphoblastic leukemia. The chain has TRBV10-3 and TRBJ1-1, with D hard to call. Specimen: PBMCs from the stem cell graft donor, collected from the stem cell graft. CDR3 coding DNA: TGTGCCATCAGTGAGCCCTGGTCCGCGGGGAGCACTGAAGCTTTCTTT. Its translation: CAISEPWSAGSTEAFF.